These 11 T cell receptor beta chains originate from one sample sequenced in a study of OX40 agonist ivuxolimab in advanced cancers. Generated by immunoSEQ multiplex PCR, the TCRdb table keeps only in-frame clones and is missing some. This sample has around 12,000 clones, with approximately 74% found just once. Specimen: CD4+ or CD8+ T cells sorted from blood, collected in a trial of the OX40 agonist ivuxolimab. All receptors derive from an adult with an advanced solid tumor such as melanoma, head and neck, liver or kidney cancer.

The V gene is TRBV6-6, the J gene TRBJ1-2, with 10 bases matching TRBD1. Per germline, CDR1 MNHNY and CDR2 SVGAGI (reference sequence). The CDR3 contains 16 residues. Trimming at V came to 4 bases and at J to 4 bases, leaving 9 bases not matched to a gene. CDR3 sequence reads: CASSSRGTGAPYGYTF. DNA for the CDR3: TGTGCCAGCAGTTCGCGGGGGACAGGGGCTCCCTATGGCTACACCTTC.

This clone was seen a few times. V and J are TRBV27 and TRBJ2-2, with a weak D call TRBD2 (5 bases). The CDR3 sequence is 13 residues long. V shed 3 bases and J shed 6 bases, with 8 bases lying between them. The germline CDR1 and CDR2 sequences are MNHEY and SMNVEV (reference sequence). The CDR3 nucleotides read TGTGCCAGCAGTTTTAACGGGGCCGGGGAGCTGTTTTTT. Translation: CASSFNGAGELFF.

This clone was seen a single time. The genes are TRBV9 and TRBJ1-2; D is possibly TRBD1 (6 bases). V lost 4 bases and J 4 bases, leaving 20 bases between the germline ends. Germline CDR1 reads SGDLS; CDR2 reads YYNGEE. The CDR3 spans 16 residues. The CDR3, as DNA: TGTGCCAGCAGCCCCCCTACGGGACATTCGGCCTATGGCTACACCTTC. Encoded protein: CASSPPTGHSAYGYTF.

V is TRBV28 and J is TRBJ2-7; possibly TRBD1 or TRBD2 for D (5 bases each). Germline assignment: CDR1 MDHEN and CDR2 SYDVKM. This CDR3 has 14 amino acids. V lost 5 bases, J lost 1 base, and 12 bases lay in between. The CDR3 loop reads CASSPRDGSYEQYF. The CDR3 nucleotides are TGTGCCAGCAGTCCAAGGGACGGTTCCTACGAGCAGTACTTC.

V is TRBV6-5 and J is TRBJ2-7; perhaps D is TRBD1 or TRBD2 (5 bases each). The CDR3 spans 15 residues. The germline CDR1 and CDR2 sequences are MNHEY and SVGAGI. V lost 6 bases and J 5 bases, leaving 20 bases between the germline ends. The CDR3 is CASRRVQGAANEQYF. In DNA, the CDR3 is TGTGCCAGCAGGAGGGTCCAGGGTGCCGCTAACGAGCAGTACTTC.

This clone has only a few counts. The chain uses TRBV6-5 and TRBJ2-5; the D gene is possibly TRBD2 (6 bases). V was cut by 5 bases and J by 4 bases, with 17 bases left in between. CDR3 length equals 15 residues. Germline V gene lookup returns CDR1 MNHEY and CDR2 SVGAGI. In nucleotides, the CDR3 is TGTGCCAGCAGTCCCTTGCTCGGGAGCGGAGAGACCCAGTACTTC. Translation: CASSPLLGSGETQYF.

J is TRBJ1-4 and V is TRBV4-2, with unresolved D. The CDR3 consists of 17 residues. With 4 bases removed from V and 0 bases from J, the gap between germline ends came to 15 bases. Germline lookup yields CDR1 LGHNA and CDR2 YNFKEQ. The CDR3 DNA sequence: TGTGCCAGCAGCCCGATGAGTGGAATAGCAACTAATGAAAAACTGTTTTTT. Protein product: CASSPMSGIATNEKLFF.

This sequence joins TRBV5-4 and TRBJ2-7; D perhaps matches TRBD2 (6 bases). CDR3 length equals 14 residues. Trimming removed 0 bases from V and 0 bases from J, with 7 bases in between. Germline V gene lookup returns CDR1 SGHNT and CDR2 YYREEE (reference sequence). The CDR3: CASSLGGNSYEQYF. CDR3 sequence (DNA): TGTGCCAGCAGCTTGGGCGGGAACTCCTACGAGCAGTACTTC.

This clone was seen only a few times. The chain employs TRBV5-4 and TRBJ2-1; D unresolved. Trimming took 3 bases from V and 10 from J, leaving 14 bases between them. The CDR3 spans 13 residues. Germline V gene lookup returns CDR1 SGHNT and CDR2 YYREEE (reference sequence). DNA for the CDR3: TGTGCCAGCAGCTCCTCTACCCACACGGAGCAGTTCTTC. This gives the protein CASSSSTHTEQFF. Full variable domain (outside the CDR3, taken from reference TRBV5-4 and TRBJ2-1): ETGVTQSPTHLIKTRGQQVTLRCSSQSGHNTVSWYQQALGQGPQFIFQYYREEENGRGNFPPRFSGLQFPNYSSELNVNALELDDSALYLCASSSSTHTEQFFGPGTRLTVL.

The chain is built from TRBV6-6 and TRBJ1-1; D gene uncertain. The V and J ends lost 0 bases and 1 base respectively, with 6 bases between them. This CDR3 spans 14 amino acids. Germline loops: CDR1 MNHNY, CDR2 SVGAGI (reference sequence). The CDR3 is CASSYSLQNTEAFF. CDR3 DNA: TGTGCCAGCAGTTACTCACTCCAGAACACTGAAGCTTTCTTT.

This clone was detected only once. The V and J genes are TRBV14 and TRBJ2-3; weak D call: TRBD2 (5 bases). The V gene's germline CDR1 is SGHDN and CDR2 FVKESK. Trimming shortened V by 5 bases and J by 4 bases, and 13 bases separated the two germline ends. This CDR3 region has 14 residues. CDR3 region: CASSDEGWADTQYF. CDR3 DNA: TGTGCCAGCAGCGACGAGGGTTGGGCAGATACGCAGTATTTT.